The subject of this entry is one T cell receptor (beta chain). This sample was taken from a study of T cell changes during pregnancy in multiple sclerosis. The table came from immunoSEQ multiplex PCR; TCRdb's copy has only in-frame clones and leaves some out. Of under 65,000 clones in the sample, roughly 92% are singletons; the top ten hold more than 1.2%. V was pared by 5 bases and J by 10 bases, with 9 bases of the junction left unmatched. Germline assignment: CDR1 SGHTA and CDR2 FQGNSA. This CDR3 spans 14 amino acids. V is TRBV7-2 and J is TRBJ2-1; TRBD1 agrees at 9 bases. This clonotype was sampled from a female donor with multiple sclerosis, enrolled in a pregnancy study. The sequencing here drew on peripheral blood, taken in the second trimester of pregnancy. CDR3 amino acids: CASSPRAGTGEQFF. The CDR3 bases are TGTGCCAGCAGCCCGAGGGCCGGGACAGGGGAGCAGTTCTTC.